The clone carrying this T cell receptor (beta chain) was recorded a few times. Its matching antigen is unknown. Generated by immunoSEQ multiplex PCR, the TCRdb table keeps only in-frame clones and is missing some. The repertoire includes about 16,000 clones, 70% to 75% of them detected once, and 9.1% sits in the top ten. This CDR3 is built from 14 residues. V was clipped by 1 base and J by 11 bases, with 17 bases between them. Looked up from germline, CDR1 is LNHNV and CDR2 is YYDKDF (reference sequence). These data are taken from a study of tumor-infiltrating lymphocytes in localized non-small cell lung cancer. Findings of the study overall: Compared with uninvolved lung, tumors showed higher T cell infiltration by TCRbeta sequencing. Recurrence-free survival showed no association with tumor T-cell fraction. IM1 and IM2 tumors showed no difference in T-cell fraction.

The chain carries TRBV15 and TRBJ1-1, with D maybe TRBD1 (5 bases). Sequencing was done on a sample of lung tumor tissue. This clonotype was sampled from a human donor with non-small cell lung cancer. The CDR3 loop is CATSRGGTQKEAFF. CDR3 nucleotides: TGTGCCACCAGCAGAGGGGGGACCCAAAAAGAGGCTTTCTTT.